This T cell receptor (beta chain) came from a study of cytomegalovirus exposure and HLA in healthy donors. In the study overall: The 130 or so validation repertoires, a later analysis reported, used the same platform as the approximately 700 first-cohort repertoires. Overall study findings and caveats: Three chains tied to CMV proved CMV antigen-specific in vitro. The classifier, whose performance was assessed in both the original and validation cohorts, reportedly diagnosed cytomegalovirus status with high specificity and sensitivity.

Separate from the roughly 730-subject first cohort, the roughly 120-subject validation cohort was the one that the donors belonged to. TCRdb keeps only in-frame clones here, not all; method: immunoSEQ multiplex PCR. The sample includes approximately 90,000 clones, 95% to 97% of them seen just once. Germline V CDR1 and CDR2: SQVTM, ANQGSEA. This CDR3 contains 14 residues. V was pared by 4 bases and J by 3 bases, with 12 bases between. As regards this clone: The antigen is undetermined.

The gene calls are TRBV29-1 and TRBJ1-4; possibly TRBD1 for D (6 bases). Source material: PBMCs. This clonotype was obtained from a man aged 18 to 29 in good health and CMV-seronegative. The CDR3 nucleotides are TGCAGCGTTGCTAAAACAGGGCCTAATGAAAAACTGTTTTTT. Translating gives CSVAKTGPNEKLFF.